These T cell receptor beta chains were read from a single sample in a study of cytomegalovirus exposure and HLA in healthy donors. Method: immunoSEQ multiplex PCR; TCRdb's copy keeps in-frame clones and lacks some. The sample yields some 190,000 clones, 80% to 90% seen once. The sequenced sample was PBMCs. All receptors derive from a male donor in good health and CMV-seronegative. Each CDR3 is given with its conserved first and last residue. A D gene is named only where the DNA matches it firmly. Size is omitted from some rows. Given values are once, few, many or a class for expanded clones.

clone_size	v_call	d_call	j_call	cdr3_aa	cdr3_nt
NA	TRBV7-9	NA	TRBJ1-2	CASSLEGAGYPF	TGTGCCAGCAGCTTAGAAGGGGCCGGCTACCCCTTC
NA	TRBV29-1	NA	TRBJ2-1	CSVEGGLSNSYNEQFF	TGCAGCGTTGAAGGTGGACTATCCAACTCCTACAATGAGCAGTTCTTC
NA	TRBV30	NA	TRBJ2-3	CAWAADPSTDTQYF	TGTGCCTGGGCAGCGGATCCCAGCACAGATACGCAGTATTTT
NA	TRBV27	TRBD2	TRBJ2-5	CASSKAGGPGETQYF	TGTGCCAGCAGTAAAGCGGGAGGGCCCGGGGAGACCCAGTACTTC
NA	TRBV25-1	NA	TRBJ1-4	CASSEKTSWGDEKLFF	TGTGCCAGCAGTGAAAAAACCTCCTGGGGGGATGAAAAACTGTTTTTT
NA	TRBV10-2	NA	TRBJ2-3	CASSGGRTDTQYF	TGCGCCAGCAGTGGAGGTAGAACCGATACGCAGTATTTT
NA	TRBV7-8	NA	TRBJ1-1	CASSLERTARAFF	TGTGCCAGCAGCTTAGAGAGGACAGCTCGGGCTTTCTTT
once	TRBV4-2	NA	TRBJ2-5	CASSQYLTGTNNQETQYF	TGTGCCAGCAGCCAATACCTGACCGGGACAAATAACCAAGAGACCCAGTACTTC
NA	TRBV6-1	NA	TRBJ2-7	CASSERSRSGRVGEQYF	TGTGCCAGCAGTGAAAGGTCCAGGTCGGGCAGGGTCGGCGAGCAGTACTTC
NA	TRBV9	TRBD2	TRBJ2-7	CASSPGTSGAYEQYF	TGTGCCAGCAGCCCAGGGACTAGCGGTGCCTACGAGCAGTACTTC
NA	TRBV27	TRBD1	TRBJ2-1	CASSPDRGWYNEQFF	TGTGCCAGCAGCCCGGACAGGGGGTGGTACAATGAGCAGTTCTTC
NA	TRBV9	NA	TRBJ2-1	CASSVVSSSYNEQFF	TGTGCCAGCAGCGTAGTTTCTAGCTCCTACAATGAGCAGTTCTTC
NA	TRBV4-3	TRBD2	TRBJ2-7	CASSHLAEDYYEQYF	TGCGCCAGCAGCCATCTAGCGGAAGACTACTACGAGCAGTACTTC
NA	TRBV28	TRBD1	TRBJ1-2	CATLEGTESHYGYTF	TGTGCCACCCTTGAAGGGACAGAAAGCCACTATGGCTACACCTTC
NA	TRBV5-1	TRBD1	TRBJ2-3	CASSDRGRDTDTQYF	TGCGCCAGCAGCGACAGGGGGCGAGACACAGATACGCAGTATTTT
NA	TRBV2	TRBD2	TRBJ2-2	CASSHTAGREGTGELFF	TGTGCCAGCAGCCACACCGCGGGCAGGGAGGGGACCGGGGAGCTGTTTTTT
few	TRBV4-2	NA	TRBJ2-6	CASSLDTSTGANVLTF	TGTGCCAGCAGCCTTGACACGAGCACTGGGGCCAACGTCCTGACTTTC
once	TRBV2	TRBD2	TRBJ2-3	CASRPSSGRIDTQYF	TGTGCCAGCAGACCTTCTAGCGGGAGGATAGATACGCAGTATTTT
NA	TRBV15	NA	TRBJ1-1	CATSRDWAGRDTEAFF	TGTGCCACCAGCAGAGATTGGGCAGGGAGGGACACTGAAGCTTTCTTT
NA	TRBV28	NA	TRBJ2-5	CASSSPTVQETQYF	TGTGCCAGCAGTTCCCCCACAGTTCAAGAGACCCAGTACTTC
NA	TRBV5-6	TRBD1	TRBJ1-1	CASSSAGTETEAFF	TGTGCCAGCAGCTCAGCCGGGACAGAGACTGAAGCTTTCTTT
once	TRBV11-3	NA	TRBJ2-7	CASSRGSGQKYEQYF	TGTGCCAGCAGCCGGGGTTCAGGACAGAAGTATGAGCAGTACTTC
NA	TRBV11-2	TRBD1	TRBJ2-1	CASSSLLGQGTYNEQFF	TGTGCCAGCAGTTCTCTCCTGGGACAGGGGACGTACAATGAGCAGTTCTTC
few	TRBV5-6	TRBD2	TRBJ2-7	CASSLAGSSYEQYF	TGTGCCAGCAGCTTAGCGGGGAGCTCCTACGAGCAGTACTTC
NA	TRBV29-1	NA	TRBJ1-4	CSVVEENEKLFF	TGCAGCGTTGTAGAGGAGAATGAAAAACTGTTTTTT
NA	TRBV2	TRBD1	TRBJ1-1	CASSDRGPVVRTEAFF	TGTGCCAGCAGTGACAGGGGGCCGGTGGTGAGGACTGAAGCTTTCTTT
NA	TRBV4-1	TRBD2	TRBJ2-1	CASSQLAGGLNEQFF	TGCGCCAGCAGCCAACTAGCGGGGGGGCTCAATGAGCAGTTCTTC
NA	TRBV18	NA	TRBJ2-1	CASSPTYYNEQFF	TGTGCCAGCTCACCGACTTACTACAATGAGCAGTTCTTC
NA	TRBV2	NA	TRBJ2-5	CASRRQETQYF	TGTGCCAGCAGACGACAGGAGACCCAGTACTTC
NA	TRBV25-1	NA	TRBJ1-2	CASSESVTRGYTF	TGTGCCAGCAGTGAATCAGTGACTCGTGGCTACACCTTC
NA	TRBV18	NA	TRBJ2-1	CASSPVSFNEQFF	TGTGCCAGCTCACCGGTCAGTTTCAATGAGCAGTTCTTC
NA	TRBV6-5	NA	TRBJ2-7	CASSHRGISYEQYF	TGTGCCAGCAGTCACCGGGGGATATCCTACGAGCAGTACTTC
NA	TRBV23-1	TRBD1	TRBJ2-6	CASSQGLFGPGGTSGANVLTF	TGCGCCAGCAGTCAAGGTTTGTTTGGCCCAGGGGGAACTTCTGGGGCCAACGTCCTGACTTTC
NA	TRBV18	TRBD1	TRBJ1-1	CASSPGQGAVTEAFF	TGTGCCAGCTCACCAGGCCAGGGGGCCGTCACTGAAGCTTTCTTT
NA	TRBV28	NA	TRBJ2-2	CASNKMPANTGELFF	TGTGCCAGCAATAAGATGCCAGCGAACACCGGGGAGCTGTTTTTT
NA	TRBV7-9	TRBD1	TRBJ1-2	CASSPRTGTGRDNYGYTF	TGTGCCAGCAGCCCACGCACCGGGACAGGGAGGGATAACTATGGCTACACCTTC
once	TRBV28	NA	TRBJ2-5	CASSPSQGLQETQYF	TGTGCCAGCAGCCCGTCCCAGGGGCTCCAAGAGACCCAGTACTTC
few	TRBV28	TRBD1	TRBJ1-5	CASTRQGQPQHF	TGTGCCAGCACACGACAGGGTCAGCCCCAGCATTTT
NA	TRBV6-4	NA	TRBJ2-1	CASSEGGAPNNEQFF	TGTGCCAGCAGTGAGGGGGGGGCCCCGAACAATGAGCAGTTCTTC
NA	TRBV5-1	NA	TRBJ1-1	CASAKFVGQWDMNTEAFF	TGCGCCAGCGCCAAGTTCGTAGGACAGTGGGACATGAACACTGAAGCTTTCTTT
NA	TRBV28	NA	TRBJ2-7	CASSSLGTPYEQYF	TGTGCCAGCAGTTCCCTCGGGACACCCTACGAGCAGTACTTC
few	TRBV21-1	NA	TRBJ2-7	CASSNGASGGAYEQYF	TGTGCCAGCAGCAATGGTGCTAGCGGGGGAGCCTACGAGCAGTACTTC